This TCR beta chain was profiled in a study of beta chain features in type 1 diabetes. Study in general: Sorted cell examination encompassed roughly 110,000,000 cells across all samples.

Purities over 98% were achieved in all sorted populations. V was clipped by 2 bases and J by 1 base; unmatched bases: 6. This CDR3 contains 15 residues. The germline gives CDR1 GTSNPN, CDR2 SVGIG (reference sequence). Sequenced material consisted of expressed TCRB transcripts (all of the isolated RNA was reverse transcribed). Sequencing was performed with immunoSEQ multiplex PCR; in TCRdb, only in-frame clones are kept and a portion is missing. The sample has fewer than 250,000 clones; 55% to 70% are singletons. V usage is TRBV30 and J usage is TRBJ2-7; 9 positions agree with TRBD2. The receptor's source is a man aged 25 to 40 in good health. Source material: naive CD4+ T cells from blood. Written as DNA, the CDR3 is TGTGCCTGGAGTATTGGACTAGCGATATCCTACGAGCAGTACTTC. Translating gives CAWSIGLAISYEQYF.